Detailed here is one T cell receptor beta chain. Its antigen is unknown. These data are taken from a study of cytomegalovirus exposure and HLA in healthy donors. Study-level information: HLA-typed donors were the source of about 85 million unique TCRs, which an early data release held. Notes on the study in general: Within an earlier analysis, most TCR beta V segments proved productive either about 90% or about 30% of the time. Most observed TCR sequences were rare, whereas some public TCRs were detected in many donors. A later analysis found common viral pathogens apparently linked to several of the most significant clusters.

60 Vbeta and 13 Jbeta primers were used in PCR. TCRdb's table, derived via immunoSEQ multiplex PCR, lists solely in-frame clones and lacks some. The data show about 130,000 clones, around four fifths seen once. Germline V gene sequence: CDR1 MNHNS, CDR2 SASEGT. This CDR3 is 15 amino acids long. The germline V and J ends were trimmed by 1 base and 4 bases, with 12 bases remaining between them. Specimen: PBMCs. The TCR was taken from a boy aged 5-17 years in good health and CMV-seronegative. V is TRBV6-1 and J is TRBJ2-3; tentative D call: TRBD2 (7 bases). The CDR3 spells CASSEERGGADTQYF. Here the CDR3 DNA reads TGTGCCAGCAGTGAAGAAAGGGGGGGGGCAGATACGCAGTATTTT.